This is a list of T cell receptor beta chains from one sample in a study of CD8+ T cells in alopecia areata. Produced via immunoSEQ multiplex PCR; TCRdb's table is partial and in-frame only. Altogether about 110,000 clones are present, about three fifths being singletons, with the ten largest covering 12%. The sequencing here drew on CD8+ T cells sorted from blood, taken at week 24, from a patient treated with tofacitinib. These receptors were obtained from a human donor with alopecia areata. Each CDR3 is given with its conserved first and last residue. Where a row states a size, it is once, few, many or the class of an expanded clone; other rows omit it.

size | length | V | CDR3
- | 14 | TRBV5-1 | CASSLAFSEDGYTF
few | 15 | TRBV5-1 | CASSLTGTRWREQYF
many | 16 | TRBV7-2 | CASSLIVFGAKNIQYF
few | 15 | TRBV5-1 | CASSSTDSANYGYTF
- | 14 | TRBV13 | CASSLSGGADEQFF
once | 14 | TRBV5-4 | CASSLDTGGYGYTF
few | 14 | TRBV6-6 | CASSYSEESYGYTF
- | 14 | TRBV9 | CASSPRDSSYEQYF
- | 13 | TRBV29-1 | CSGLTGPTDTQYF
few | 16 | TRBV18 | CASSPVSGKSNQPQHF
once | 14 | TRBV30 | CAWGQENSNQPQHF
- | 15 | TRBV5-5 | CASSLVRYRQETQYF
- | 15 | TRBV6-4 | CASSYGTSDTGELFF
few | 14 | TRBV7-8 | CASSLEGTYNEQFF
- | 13 | TRBV7-9 | CASSYGGGGEQYF
- | 16 | TRBV27 | CASSAGQGAAPGELFF
few | 13 | TRBV2 | CASIGDTAYEQYF
- | 16 | TRBV5-6 | CASSSPGQGNTGELFF
- | 13 | TRBV5-6 | CASSLDGRGGYTF
- | 14 | TRBV7-9 | CASSQVAGANEQYF
- | 14 | TRBV30 | CAWSVTRANTEAFF
few | 16 | TRBV30 | CAWSVTGGSGANVLTF
- | 11 | TRBV6-5 | CASGTGSGYTF
- | 15 | TRBV12-5 | CASGLVQNGNTEAFF
- | 14 | TRBV29-1 | CSGRDSPTNEKLFF
few | 16 | TRBV10-3 | CAISESAGDSLGEQFF
- | 15 | TRBV11-2 | CASSWGKDSNTEAFF
- | 12 | TRBV30 | CAWSLRTEKLFF
once | 15 | TRBV11-2 | CASSLVVAGVDTQYF
- | 17 | TRBV11-2 | CASSPTPGLADYNEQFF
- | 13 | TRBV6-5 | CASSYSRVYEQYF
- | 13 | TRBV6-6 | CASTYLENYGYTF
few | 15 | TRBV5-1 | CASSRTGTGDEGAFF
few | 13 | TRBV29-1 | CSAWDRGNTEAFF
- | 13 | TRBV30 | CAWTSGSLGPQHF
- | 14 | TRBV19 | CAWTPGTGVQEQYF
- | 15 | TRBV4-1 | CASSPRAGATSEQFF
- | 14 | TRBV30 | CAWSTVLSNQPQHF
- | 17 | TRBV6-1 | CASSVPLHGPVTDTQYF
- | 13 | TRBV19 | CASTPWGNQPQHF
- | 15 | TRBV30 | CAWSPGTGGNQPQHF
- | 12 | TRBV27 | CASSLWGDTQYF
- | 15 | TRBV4-3 | CASSQWQNPSYEQYF
- | 12 | TRBV29-1 | CSADSGGHGYTF
few | 12 | TRBV29-1 | CSVEEGNGELFF
- | 13 | TRBV5-1 | CASSLGGDTEAFF
- | 15 | TRBV6-5 | CASSWDSSSYNEQFF
few | 13 | TRBV13 | CASSLRQQETQYF
few | 14 | TRBV27 | CASNSDRGVNEQFF
- | 13 | TRBV4-3 | CASSPGSTYEQYF
- | 15 | TRBV18 | CASSRPGTGEAEQFF
few | 19 | TRBV9 | CASSVTTGQRRSGANVLTF
- | 12 | TRBV7-9 | CASSPQGGEQFF